A single sample is the source of the 4 T cell receptor beta chains below, sequenced in a study of primary melanoma T cells and metastatic recurrence. TCRdb's table, derived via immunoSEQ multiplex PCR, lists solely in-frame clones and lacks some. The data contain fewer than 300 clones, 68% of them singletons. The sequenced material came from melanoma tumor tissue. These receptors were collected from a human donor with melanoma.

The chain couples TRBV4-1 to TRBJ2-7; 7 bases are shared with TRBD2. The germline V gene encodes CDR1 MGHRA and CDR2 YSYEKL. Trimming at V came to 0 bases and at J to 3 bases, leaving 8 bases not matched to a gene. The CDR3 has 16 amino acids. CDR3 amino acids: CASSQDKSSGNYEQYF. DNA for the CDR3: TGCGCCAGCAGCCAAGATAAGTCTAGCGGCAACTACGAGCAGTACTTC.

This clone was counted between two and nine times. The chain employs TRBV28 and TRBJ2-3, with D hard to call. The germline V gene has CDR1 MDHEN and CDR2 SYDVKM. The CDR3 covers 12 residues. V lost 4 bases and J lost 5, with 7 bases in between. CDR3 sequence (DNA): TGTGCCAGCAGTTCCCCTCAAGATACGCAGTATTTT. It yields the protein CASSSPQDTQYF.

This chain connects TRBV1 to TRBJ2-6; TRBD2, the D gene given by the table, was not confirmed from the DNA. TRBV1 has pseudogene status. The CDR3 covers 17 residues. The CDR3 DNA reads TGCGCCAGCAGCCAAAGCGGGTCCAACTCTGGGGCCAACGTCCTGACTTTC. This sequence encodes CASSQSGSNSGANVLTF.

The chain has TRBV5-1 and TRBJ1-2; D perhaps matches TRBD1 (5 bases). Trimming removed 3 bases at V and 7 bases at J, with 16 bases between. Looked up from germline, CDR1 is SGHRS and CDR2 is YFSETQ. This CDR3 comprises 14 residues. The DNA for the CDR3 is TGCGCCAGCAGCTCGTATAGCGCCGGGACTGGCTACACCTTC. Protein sequence: CASSSYSAGTGYTF.